This TCR beta chain was identified in a study of blood T cell repertoires in COVID-19. Overall study: COVID-19 samples collected from the United States, Italy and Spain covered acute and convalescent phases.

In the original workflow: Amplification from reference gene primers served as the basis for estimated nucleated cell counts. This table comes from immunoSEQ multiplex PCR, and its TCRdb copy is limited to in-frame clones, with some not included. V and J calls and clone size are those listed in that table; D and trimming were worked out from the DNA. The sample records just over 350,000 clones, 70% to 90% being singletons. Trimming at V came to 3 bases and at J to 3 bases, leaving 5 bases not matched to a gene. CDR3 length: 15 amino acids. From germline, CDR1 is SGHTS and CDR2 YDEGEE. Enrollment of patients from Seattle took place during active infection, with longitudinal follow-up.

The sample taken for sequencing was peripheral blood. The chain joins TRBV5-8 to TRBJ2-4, with 8 nucleotides matching TRBD1. The sequence derives from a woman aged 60-75 years with COVID-19, enrolled during active disease. The CDR3 loop is CASSWGQDVKNIQYF. The CDR3 bases are TGTGCCAGCAGCTGGGGACAGGATGTCAAAAACATTCAGTACTTC.